This TCR beta chain was identified in a study of response to subunit inactivated influenza vaccine. The study's findings and limits: Only a handful of new T cells, the authors suggested, are recruited with each seasonal influenza vaccination.

This clonotype was seen a handful of times. Antigen specificity is unknown. TCRdb passed the RT-PCR reads through MiXCR, listing each CDR3 protein once. The table records roughly 500,000 distinct CDR3 sequences, about 15% of them present only once. Material: CD4+ T cells sorted from PBMCs, obtained around 25 months after vaccination. The TCR was taken from a man aged 50 to 69 who received an inactivated influenza vaccine.

The CDR3 DNA is TGTGCCAGCAGCGCCGACGGGACAGGGACCTACGAGCAGTACTTC. This sequence encodes CASSADGTGTYEQYF. This chain connects TRBV9 to TRBJ2-7, with 9 bases matching TRBD1. The CDR3 contains 15 residues. V lost 3 bases and J lost 2; bases outside the gene matches: 6. Germline loops: CDR1 SGDLS, CDR2 YYNGEE.